The present TCR beta chain was sequenced within a study of blood T cell repertoires in COVID-19. Study as a whole: Some COVID-19 samples were acute and others convalescent; all came from the United States, Italy and Spain. T cells, B-cell-depleted T cells, or PBMCs supplied cDNA or gDNA.

The germline V gene encodes CDR1 SGHRS and CDR2 YFSETQ. The CDR3 consists of 18 residues. The trim removed 1 base at V and 3 bases at J, leaving 15 bases unmatched. Source study methods: Scientists estimated how many nucleated cells there were by amplifying reference gene primers. The protocol was immunoSEQ multiplex PCR, while the TCRdb copy is restricted to in-frame clones and leaves out a portion. V and J calls and clone size come straight from that table; D and trimming were deduced from the DNA. The profile shows 60,000 to 85,000 clones, around 88% of them singletons. V usage is TRBV5-1 and J usage is TRBJ1-1; TRBD1 aligns across 7 bases. The clonotype was recovered from a human donor in a cohort sampled during active COVID-19. Specimen: peripheral blood. In DNA form, the CDR3 reads TGCGCCAGCAGCTTGTTTGACAGGGTTGTTGGTGGGGACACTGAAGCTTTCTTT. It yields the protein CASSLFDRVVGGDTEAFF. The full variable domain, rest sourced from reference TRBV5-1 and TRBJ1-1, is KAGVTQTPRYLIKTRGQQVTLSCSPISGHRSVSWYQQTPGQGLQFLFEYFSETQRNKGNFPGRFSGRQFSNSRSEMNVSTLELGDSALYLCASSLFDRVVGGDTEAFFGQGTRLTVV.